This T cell receptor beta chain was profiled in a study of cytomegalovirus exposure and HLA in healthy donors. In this sample, this clone turned up once. Per the germline V gene, CDR1 is SGHNT and CDR2 is YYREEE (reference sequence). The CDR3 extends over 13 amino acids. V was clipped by 4 bases and J by 3 bases, with 11 bases between them. The PCR used 60 Vbeta and 13 Jbeta primers. Method: immunoSEQ multiplex PCR; TCRdb's copy keeps in-frame clones and lacks some. This repertoire shows roughly 140,000 clones, around three fifths found once; its top ten account for 3%. This TCR was recovered from a woman in her thirties in good health and CMV-seropositive. Sequencing used PBMCs. The chain couples TRBV5-4 to TRBJ2-7; tentative D call: TRBD1 (5 bases). The DNA of the CDR3 is TGTGCCAGCAGCCAAGGCACAGGCTACGAGCAGTACTTC. This gives the protein CASSQGTGYEQYF.